The clone carrying this T cell receptor beta chain has more than one count but fewer than ten. Its specificity is unknown. These data come from a study of cytomegalovirus exposure and HLA in healthy donors. Regarding the study as a whole: Later findings reportedly placed an Asian-associated ancestry cluster below the approximately 670-donor mean for N-insertions. Investigators reported some 150 TCR beta chains as tied to cytomegalovirus.

The PCR made use of 60 Vbeta and 13 Jbeta primers. TCRdb's copy holds only in-frame clones and misses some; the assay was immunoSEQ multiplex PCR. Of roughly 65,000 clones listed, roughly 75% were seen once; the top ten hold approximately 4.3%. Germline V gene data show CDR1 as LGHNA and CDR2 as YSLEER. V lost 3 bases and J 6 bases, leaving 9 bases between the germline ends. CDR3 length equals 13 residues. The V gene is TRBV4-3, the J gene TRBJ1-5, with a possible D match to TRBD1 (6 bases). The sequence was collected from a woman in her thirties in good health and CMV-seronegative. Sequenced input: PBMCs. The chain's CDR3 is CASSQKQGQPQHF. For the CDR3, the DNA is TGCGCCAGCAGCCAGAAACAGGGTCAGCCCCAGCATTTT.